The clone carrying this T cell receptor beta chain is a singleton in its sample. Its matching antigen is unknown. These data are taken from a study of a mutant IDH1 vaccine in newly diagnosed glioma. Background on the study: Earlier care involved radiotherapy, temozolomide, or both, and the majority received both. Week 35 was safety follow-up visit V12; week 47 was end-of-study visit V13.

The V end was cut by 2 bases, the J end by 5 bases, with 13 bases between. Germline loops: CDR1 SGHRS, CDR2 YFSETQ. This CDR3 comprises 15 residues. Time point described: week 47, end of study. The content of each vaccine dose was 300 ug of mutant IDH1 20-mer peptide, and topical imiquimod accompanied it. The assay was immunoSEQ multiplex PCR, and TCRdb's table has in-frame clones only and misses some. This sample has roughly 34,000 clones, with 87% found just once. The genes are TRBV5-1 and TRBJ1-4, with D tentatively TRBD1 (6 bases). The origin of this receptor is a woman in her thirties with glioma. The sequencing used PBMCs, collected from a glioma patient whose treatment included an IDH1 peptide vaccine. The CDR3 nucleotides read TGCGCCAGCAGCTTCCGGACAGCGGTCAATGAAAAACTGTTTTTT. This gives the protein CASSFRTAVNEKLFF.